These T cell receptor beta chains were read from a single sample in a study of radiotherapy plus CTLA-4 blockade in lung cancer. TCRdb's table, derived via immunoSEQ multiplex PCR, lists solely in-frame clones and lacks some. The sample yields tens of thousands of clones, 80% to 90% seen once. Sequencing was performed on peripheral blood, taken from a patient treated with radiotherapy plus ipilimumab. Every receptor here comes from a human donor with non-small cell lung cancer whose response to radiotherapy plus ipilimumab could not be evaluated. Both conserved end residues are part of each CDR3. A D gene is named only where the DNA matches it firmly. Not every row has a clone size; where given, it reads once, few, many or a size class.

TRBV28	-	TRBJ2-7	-	TGTGCCAGCTCTCCTTGGGGGAGGCGGGACGAGCAGTACTTC	CASSPWGRRDEQYF
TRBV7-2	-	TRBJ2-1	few	TGTGCCAGCAGGCTTCGTAACGGGGGATTCAATGAGCAGTTCTTC	CASRLRNGGFNEQFF
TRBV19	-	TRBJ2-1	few	TGTGCCAGTAGTATTGGAGGCTCCTACAATGAGCAGTTCTTC	CASSIGGSYNEQFF
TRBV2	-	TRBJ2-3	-	TGTGCCAGCAGTGCAGGGGCGCAGTATTTT	CASSAGAQYF
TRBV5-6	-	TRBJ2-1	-	TGTGCCAGCAGCTTGGGTCCTAGGCAGTTCTTC	CASSLGPRQFF
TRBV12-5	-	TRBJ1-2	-	TGTGCTAGTGGCCGCTCGGGGGGGGACTATGGCTACACCTTC	CASGRSGGDYGYTF
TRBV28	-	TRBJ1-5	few	TGTGCCAGCAGTTCCCCCGACAGGCCCCATCAGCCCCAGCATTTT	CASSSPDRPHQPQHF
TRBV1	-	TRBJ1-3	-	TGCACCAGCAGCCGAAGCCAGACAGGGAGACAAGCTGGAAACACCATATATTTT	CTSSRSQTGRQAGNTIYF
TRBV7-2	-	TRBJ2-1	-	TGTGCCAGCAGCTTAGGTGGGGGCGTCTCCTACAATGAGCAGTTCTTC	CASSLGGGVSYNEQFF
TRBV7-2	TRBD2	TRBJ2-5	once	TGTGCCAGCAGCCTCTCGGGGGGGCAAGGGACCCAGTACTTC	CASSLSGGQGTQYF
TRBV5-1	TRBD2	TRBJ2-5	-	TGCGCCAGCAGCGTGGCGACTAGCGGGAGAGGGGAGACCCAGTACTTC	CASSVATSGRGETQYF
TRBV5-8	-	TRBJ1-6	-	TGTGCCAGCAGCGGGGGGTCTGGTAATTCACCCCTCCACTTT	CASSGGSGNSPLHF
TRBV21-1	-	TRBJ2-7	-	TGTGCCAGCAGCAAAAATGGAGTAGCGGGAGGGTGGTACGAGCAGTACTTC	CASSKNGVAGGWYEQYF
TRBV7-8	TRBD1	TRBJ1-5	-	TGTGCCAGCAGCTTAGGGACAGGGAGGGCAAATCAGCCCCAGCATTTT	CASSLGTGRANQPQHF
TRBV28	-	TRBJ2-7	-	TGTGCCAGCAGTCCCCCGGGGGCCTACGAGCAGTACTTC	CASSPPGAYEQYF
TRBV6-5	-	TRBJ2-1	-	TGTGCCAGCAGTTATCTCCCCACAGGCACCTACAATGAGCAGTTCTTC	CASSYLPTGTYNEQFF
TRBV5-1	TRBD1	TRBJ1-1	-	TGCGCCAGCAGCTTGCAGGGGGACACTGAAGCTTTCTTT	CASSLQGDTEAFF
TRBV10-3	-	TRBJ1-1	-	TGTGCCATCAATAGCGTGGACGAACATGAAGCTTTCTTT	CAINSVDEHEAFF
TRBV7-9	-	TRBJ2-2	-	TGTGCCAGCAGCTTAGCGGGGGCTCGGGGCACCGGGGAGCTGTTTTTT	CASSLAGARGTGELFF
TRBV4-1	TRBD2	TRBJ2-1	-	TGCGCCAGCAGCCAAGCCCGACTAGCGGGTTACAATGAGCAGTTCTTC	CASSQARLAGYNEQFF
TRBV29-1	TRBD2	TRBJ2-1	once	TGCAGCGTTGCGGGGGGAGACCCCTACAATGAGCAGTTCTTC	CSVAGGDPYNEQFF
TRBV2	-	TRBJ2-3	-	TGTGCCAGCAGTGACGGTGCGGCGGGCGCCACAGATACGCAGTATTTT	CASSDGAAGATDTQYF
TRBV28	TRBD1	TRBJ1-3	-	TGTGCCAGCAGTCTTGACAGGGGGCTCGGAAACACCATATATTTT	CASSLDRGLGNTIYF
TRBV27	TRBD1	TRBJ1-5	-	TGTGCCAGCAGTTTAGGGGGACAGGGGGCGAGGAACAATCAGCCCCAGCATTTT	CASSLGGQGARNNQPQHF
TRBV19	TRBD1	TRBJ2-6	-	TGTGCCAGTAGTACCCGGGACAGGGGGCGTGATGGGGCCAACGTCCTGACTTTC	CASSTRDRGRDGANVLTF
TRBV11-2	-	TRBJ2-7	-	TGTGCCAGCAGCAGTACTCGAGAGACCTACGAGCAGTACTTC	CASSSTRETYEQYF
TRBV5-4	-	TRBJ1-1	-	TGTGCCAGCAGGGGCGAAAGGGAGACTGAAGCTTTCTTT	CASRGERETEAFF
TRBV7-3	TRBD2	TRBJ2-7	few	TGTGCCAGCAGCTTAGACGGCGGGGGCTCCTACGAGCAGTACTTC	CASSLDGGGSYEQYF
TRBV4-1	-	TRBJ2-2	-	TGCGCCAGCAGCCCCCGGACAATCCCTCTTAACACCGGGGAGCTGTTTTTT	CASSPRTIPLNTGELFF
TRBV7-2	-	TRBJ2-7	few	TGTGCCAGCAGCTTACGACAGTCCTACGAGCAGTACTTC	CASSLRQSYEQYF
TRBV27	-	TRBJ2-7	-	TGTGCCAGCAGTTTACCAGGAGGGCACGAGCAGTACTTC	CASSLPGGHEQYF
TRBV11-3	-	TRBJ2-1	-	TGTGCCAGCAGCCTTTCCGCTAGCCGTGAGCAGTTCTTC	CASSLSASREQFF
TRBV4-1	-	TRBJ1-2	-	TGCGCCAGCAGCCCCCCGACGGGAGCTAACTATGGCTACACCTTC	CASSPPTGANYGYTF
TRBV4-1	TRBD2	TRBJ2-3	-	TGCGCCAGCAGCCACGGCGGGAGTGCCACAGATACGCAGTATTTT	CASSHGGSATDTQYF
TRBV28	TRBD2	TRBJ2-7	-	TGTGCCACCGGACTAGCGGGATCCTACGAGCAGTACTTC	CATGLAGSYEQYF
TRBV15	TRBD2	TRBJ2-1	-	TGTGCCACCAGCAGCCTTAACCTAGCGGGGGGCCTCTCCTACAATGAGCAGTTCTTC	CATSSLNLAGGLSYNEQFF
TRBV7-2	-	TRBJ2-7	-	TGTGCCAGCCTACTATTTTACGAGCAGTACTTC	CASLLFYEQYF
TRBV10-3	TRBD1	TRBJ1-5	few	TGTGCCATCGGCCCCACAGGGGGCGAGCAGCCCCAGCATTTT	CAIGPTGGEQPQHF
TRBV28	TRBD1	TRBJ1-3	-	TGTGCCAGCAGTTTATTCGGGACAGGGGGGATTGGAAACACCATATATTTT	CASSLFGTGGIGNTIYF
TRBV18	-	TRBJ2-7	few	TGTGCCAGCTCACCAGGGCAGGTCTACGAGCAGTACTTC	CASSPGQVYEQYF
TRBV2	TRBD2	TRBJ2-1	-	TGTGCCAGCAGTGACCCTAGCGGGAGCGGTGAGCAGTTCTTC	CASSDPSGSGEQFF
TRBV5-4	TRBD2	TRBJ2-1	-	TGTGCCAGCCGCTTACCGGGGGGGAATGAGCAGTTCTTC	CASRLPGGNEQFF
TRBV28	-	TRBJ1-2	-	TGTGCCAGCAGTTTGGGGGCCGATAACTATGGCTACACCTTC	CASSLGADNYGYTF
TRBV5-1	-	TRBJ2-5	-	TGCGCCAGCAGCTTGGAAACAGGTCGACAAGAGACCCAGTACTTC	CASSLETGRQETQYF
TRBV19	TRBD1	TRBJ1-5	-	TGTGCCAGTAGTATAGGACAGGGGGCTTTGCAGCCCCAGCATTTT	CASSIGQGALQPQHF
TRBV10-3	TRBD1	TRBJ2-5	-	TGTGCCATCAGTCCAGGGGGCCAAGAGACCCAGTACTTC	CAISPGGQETQYF
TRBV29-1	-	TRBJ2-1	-	TGCAGCGGAAAGACCCCGGGGATCTCCTACAATGAGCAGTTCTTC	CSGKTPGISYNEQFF
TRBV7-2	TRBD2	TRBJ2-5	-	TGTGCCAGCAGCTCCCCGGGACTAGCCCGACGGGAGACCCAGTACTTC	CASSSPGLARRETQYF